The entry that follows covers one T cell receptor beta chain sequence. The antigen remains unidentified. The data are from a study of vaccination and CD4 T cells after COVID-19. Study details: Convalescent cases consisted of six males and four females, of whom two were Hispanic. Findings and limits, study-wide: Data came from relatively few convalescent patients and lacked early post-infection timepoints.

CDR1 ENHRY and CDR2 SYGVKD come from the germline V gene. V lost 3 bases and J lost 4; bases outside the gene matches: 5. The CDR3 loop spans 14 amino acids. Scientists ran DNA taken from cultured CD4+ T cells through the Oncomine TCR Beta short-read assay for sequencing. TCRdb called the PCR reads again in MiXCR, with one record for every CDR3 protein. The table records roughly 8,000 distinct CDR3 sequences, 40% to 55% of them present only once. The treatment is: roughly 10-day PBMC culture with coronavirus spike peptide pools or control peptides (ViraFEST assay). The sequencing sample was made of CD4+ T cells from blood, cultured in vitro. J is TRBJ2-7 and V is TRBV10-3; the match to TRBD2 covers 8 bases. This sequence was found in a human donor who had recovered from COVID-19. CDR3 DNA sequence: TGTGCCATCAGTGACGGGACTAGGGGATACGAGCAGTACTTC. It yields the protein CAISDGTRGYEQYF.